The rows below give T cell receptor beta chains drawn from one sample of a study of glioma-infiltrating T cells after dendritic cell vaccination. Data came from immunoSEQ multiplex PCR; TCRdb stores just in-frame clones and leaves some out. The sample consists of about 65,000 clones, more than 75% of them appearing once. The material was blood, obtained after dendritic cell vaccination. The receptors were sampled from a human donor with glioblastoma. The CDR3 runs from the conserved cysteine through the conserved F or W. D genes are given only for firm matches. A clone size is listed for some rows: how often the clone was seen (once, few, many), or a class if it is expanded.

V gene: TRBV5-1; clone size: NA; J gene: TRBJ2-2; D gene: TRBD1; CDR3 protein: CASSLTGVFTGELFF; CDR3 DNA: TGCGCCAGCAGCTTGACAGGGGTCTTCACCGGGGAGCTGTTTTTT
V gene: TRBV7-2; clone size: NA; J gene: TRBJ2-1; D gene: TRBD2; CDR3 protein: CASSSASGGYNEQFF; CDR3 DNA: TGTGCCAGCAGCTCCGCTAGCGGGGGGTACAATGAGCAGTTCTTC
V gene: TRBV4-2; clone size: NA; J gene: TRBJ2-1; D gene: NA; CDR3 protein: CASSQPWAGEQFF; CDR3 DNA: TGTGCCAGCAGCCAGCCCTGGGCGGGTGAGCAGTTCTTC
V gene: TRBV10-1; clone size: NA; J gene: TRBJ1-1; D gene: TRBD1; CDR3 protein: CASSSTGAEAFF; CDR3 DNA: TGCGCCAGCAGCTCGACAGGGGCTGAAGCTTTCTTT
V gene: TRBV6-1; clone size: NA; J gene: TRBJ2-7; D gene: NA; CDR3 protein: CASSEQGRAYEQYF; CDR3 DNA: TGTGCCAGCAGTGAACAGGGGAGAGCCTACGAGCAGTACTTC
V gene: TRBV6-4; clone size: NA; J gene: TRBJ2-1; D gene: TRBD1; CDR3 protein: CASSAGTGVNEQFF; CDR3 DNA: TGTGCCAGCAGCGCCGGGACAGGGGTTAATGAGCAGTTCTTC
V gene: TRBV25-1; clone size: NA; J gene: TRBJ1-2; D gene: NA; CDR3 protein: CASRDPEKQGLGYTF; CDR3 DNA: TGTGCCAGCAGAGACCCGGAAAAACAGGGTTTGGGCTACACCTTC
V gene: TRBV10-2; clone size: few; J gene: TRBJ1-1; D gene: TRBD1; CDR3 protein: CASRGPPGQGSNTEAFF; CDR3 DNA: TGCGCCAGCAGGGGGCCACCGGGACAGGGGTCGAACACTGAAGCTTTCTTT
V gene: TRBV2; clone size: NA; J gene: TRBJ2-5; D gene: NA; CDR3 protein: CASSRNGLRETQYF; CDR3 DNA: TGTGCCAGCAGTAGGAACGGCCTGAGGGAGACCCAGTACTTC
V gene: TRBV5-6; clone size: once; J gene: TRBJ2-1; D gene: TRBD1; CDR3 protein: CASSRQGGDNEQFF; CDR3 DNA: TGTGCCAGCAGCCGACAGGGGGGAGACAATGAGCAGTTCTTC
V gene: TRBV12-5; clone size: once; J gene: TRBJ2-5; D gene: TRBD1; CDR3 protein: CASGLSGGSKTQYF; CDR3 DNA: TGTGCTAGTGGTTTGTCAGGGGGCTCGAAGACCCAGTACTTC
V gene: TRBV7-6; clone size: few; J gene: TRBJ1-1; D gene: NA; CDR3 protein: CASSPRGLTEAFF; CDR3 DNA: TGTGCTAGCAGCCCACGGGGTCTCACTGAAGCTTTCTTT
V gene: TRBV4-1; clone size: once; J gene: TRBJ2-1; D gene: TRBD1; CDR3 protein: CASSQDGRTGAGLVQFF; CDR3 DNA: TGCGCCAGCAGCCAAGATGGGCGGACAGGGGCCGGCCTAGTCCAGTTCTTC
V gene: TRBV7-9; clone size: NA; J gene: TRBJ1-5; D gene: NA; CDR3 protein: CASSPDRYQPQHF; CDR3 DNA: TGTGCCAGCAGCCCCGACAGGTATCAGCCCCAGCATTTT
V gene: TRBV5-4; clone size: NA; J gene: TRBJ2-1; D gene: TRBD1; CDR3 protein: CASSLVGTGGWNEQFF; CDR3 DNA: TGTGCCAGCAGCTTGGTAGGGACAGGGGGATGGAATGAGCAGTTCTTC
V gene: TRBV18; clone size: NA; J gene: TRBJ2-7; D gene: NA; CDR3 protein: CASSRADSYEQYF; CDR3 DNA: TGTGCCAGCTCACGCGCGGACTCCTACGAGCAGTACTTC
V gene: TRBV5-1; clone size: once; J gene: TRBJ2-5; D gene: NA; CDR3 protein: CASSLEGLSLETQYF; CDR3 DNA: TGCGCCAGCAGCTTGGAGGGACTGAGCTTAGAGACCCAGTACTTC
V gene: TRBV27; clone size: NA; J gene: TRBJ1-2; D gene: NA; CDR3 protein: CASSLRGSYGYTF; CDR3 DNA: TGTGCCAGCAGTTTACGCGGGTCCTATGGCTACACCTTC
V gene: TRBV7-3; clone size: few; J gene: TRBJ2-3; D gene: TRBD2; CDR3 protein: CASSSTLAGGIDTQYF; CDR3 DNA: TGTGCCAGCAGCTCCACGCTAGCGGGAGGAATAGATACGCAGTATTTT
V gene: TRBV6-5; clone size: once; J gene: TRBJ1-5; D gene: NA; CDR3 protein: CASSSPREFATQHF; CDR3 DNA: TGTGCCAGCAGTTCCCCCAGGGAATTTGCGACCCAGCATTTT
V gene: TRBV30; clone size: NA; J gene: TRBJ2-5; D gene: NA; CDR3 protein: CAWSKRDKETQYF; CDR3 DNA: TGTGCCTGGAGTAAACGGGACAAAGAGACCCAGTACTTC
V gene: TRBV27; clone size: few; J gene: TRBJ1-4; D gene: NA; CDR3 protein: CASSLGRGWGEKLFF; CDR3 DNA: TGTGCCAGCAGTTTAGGACGGGGGTGGGGGGAAAAACTGTTTTTT
V gene: TRBV4-1; clone size: NA; J gene: TRBJ1-6; D gene: NA; CDR3 protein: CASSQDAKGLSSYNSPLHF; CDR3 DNA: TGCGCCAGCAGCCAAGATGCCAAGGGACTGAGCTCCTATAATTCCCCCCTCCACTTT
V gene: TRBV19; clone size: NA; J gene: TRBJ1-3; D gene: NA; CDR3 protein: CASGGDRHSGNTIYF; CDR3 DNA: TGTGCCAGTGGGGGCGACAGACACTCTGGAAACACCATATATTTT
V gene: TRBV5-1; clone size: NA; J gene: TRBJ1-3; D gene: NA; CDR3 protein: CASIPPSGNTIYF; CDR3 DNA: TGCGCCAGCATTCCTCCCTCTGGAAACACCATATATTTT
V gene: TRBV7-2; clone size: NA; J gene: TRBJ2-6; D gene: NA; CDR3 protein: CASSLEARPGSGANVLTF; CDR3 DNA: TGTGCCAGCAGCTTAGAAGCACGCCCCGGCTCTGGGGCCAACGTCCTGACTTTC
V gene: TRBV7-2; clone size: NA; J gene: TRBJ2-4; D gene: TRBD2; CDR3 protein: CASSLAPGTSQNIQYF; CDR3 DNA: TGTGCCAGCAGCTTAGCACCCGGGACTAGTCAAAACATTCAGTACTTC
V gene: TRBV9; clone size: NA; J gene: TRBJ1-2; D gene: NA; CDR3 protein: CASSPREGYGYTF; CDR3 DNA: TGTGCCAGCAGCCCTAGGGAGGGCTATGGCTACACCTTC
V gene: TRBV28; clone size: NA; J gene: TRBJ1-5; D gene: NA; CDR3 protein: CASSLPLNQPQHF; CDR3 DNA: TGTGCCAGCAGTCTCCCTTTAAATCAGCCCCAGCATTTT
V gene: TRBV15; clone size: NA; J gene: TRBJ2-7; D gene: NA; CDR3 protein: CATSAPGTSRLEQYF; CDR3 DNA: TGTGCCACCAGCGCCCCCGGGACAAGCCGACTCGAGCAGTACTTC
V gene: TRBV6-1; clone size: NA; J gene: TRBJ2-5; D gene: TRBD1; CDR3 protein: CASSARGHQETQYF; CDR3 DNA: TGTGCCAGCAGTGCCAGGGGGCACCAAGAGACCCAGTACTTC
V gene: TRBV6-5; clone size: NA; J gene: TRBJ1-5; D gene: NA; CDR3 protein: CASTGGSNQPQHF; CDR3 DNA: TGTGCCAGTACCGGGGGGAGCAATCAGCCCCAGCATTTT
V gene: TRBV6-5; clone size: NA; J gene: TRBJ2-7; D gene: TRBD2; CDR3 protein: CASSYSASGRRYEQYF; CDR3 DNA: TGTGCCAGCAGTTACTCGGCTAGCGGGAGAAGGTACGAGCAGTACTTC
V gene: TRBV6-6; clone size: NA; J gene: TRBJ1-4; D gene: NA; CDR3 protein: CASSFSRGKNEKLFF; CDR3 DNA: TGTGCCAGCAGTTTCTCAAGGGGCAAAAATGAAAAACTGTTTTTT
V gene: TRBV29-1; clone size: NA; J gene: TRBJ1-2; D gene: NA; CDR3 protein: CSVVSGISGYTF; CDR3 DNA: TGCAGCGTTGTTTCGGGAATCTCCGGCTACACCTTC
V gene: TRBV9; clone size: once; J gene: TRBJ2-3; D gene: TRBD1; CDR3 protein: CASSSGQVTDTQYF; CDR3 DNA: TGTGCCAGCAGCTCCGGACAGGTCACAGATACGCAGTATTTT